Below, one T cell receptor (beta chain) is given with its context. This clone has only a few counts. The antigen it recognizes is unknown. No much larger clone exists at a distance of one base, and base qualities are not known. The data were taken from a study of control samples from healthy donors and cancer patients (dated by TCRdb to the early 2020s). Library generation was performed with the immunoSEQ multiplex PCR assay. The clones in this table, taken by TCRdb from immuneACCESS, are in-frame only. Not every clone is retained; where verified, under half of the shortfall comes from an unresolved V gene, and the cause of the rest is unknown. For this sample the table gives around 250,000 clones, of which over 75% were detected only once. About 14% of the sample belongs to the ten largest clones. Germline trimming amounts to 5 bases on V and 7 bases on J, with 8 as the count of junction bases outside the gene matches. For CDR1 and CDR2, the germline V gene lists SQVTM and ANQGSEA. From cysteine to phenylalanine, the CDR3 is 14 amino acids long. Only the CDR3 part of the read is kept: 42 bases, read in frame from the first base.

The sequenced material came from PBMCs. The source is a woman aged 60-75 years with lung cancer. The chain was built from TRBV29-1 and TRBJ2-2; 9 junctional bases match TRBD1. The nucleotides are TGCAGCGTTCTGGGACAGGGTCTTTTCGGGGAGCTGTTTTTT. Its protein product is CSVLGQGLFGELFF.